This is a list of T cell receptor beta chains from one sample in a study of graft-versus-host responses after intestinal transplantation. Only in-frame clones appear in the TCRdb table, and some are missing; sequencing was by immunoSEQ multiplex PCR. There are about 120,000 clones in the sample; roughly 93% occur only once, and 0.095% to 0.15% lies in the top ten. Which antigens these TCRs recognize remains unknown. This specimen was unstimulated CD4+ T cells sorted from spleen or lymph node cells, taken before intestinal transplant. Receptor source: a human donor who received an intestinal transplant. CDR3s include the opening cysteine and the closing phenylalanine or tryptophan. A D gene is named only where the DNA matches it firmly. The size entry is marked missing in some rows and otherwise reads once, few, many or a size class.

V: TRBV28; size: .; length: 14; J: TRBJ1-1; D: TRBD1; CDR3: CASSSTGDLQGAFF; DNA: TGTGCCAGCAGTTCAACAGGGGACCTACAGGGAGCTTTCTTT
V: TRBV4-1; size: .; length: 15; J: TRBJ2-7; D: .; CDR3: CATRSGARSSYEQYF; DNA: TGCGCCACCCGGAGTGGGGCCAGGAGCTCCTACGAGCAGTACTTC
V: TRBV7-6; size: .; length: 13; J: TRBJ1-1; D: TRBD1; CDR3: CASSYRGNTEAFF; DNA: TGTGCCAGCAGCTACAGGGGGAACACTGAAGCTTTCTTT
V: TRBV9; size: once; length: 14; J: TRBJ1-1; D: .; CDR3: CASSLSWGSTEAFF; DNA: TGTGCCAGCAGCCTAAGCTGGGGGTCCACTGAAGCTTTCTTT
V: TRBV21-1; size: .; length: 14; J: TRBJ2-1; D: .; CDR3: CASSDRKASAEQFF; DNA: TGTGCCAGCAGCGACAGGAAGGCAAGCGCTGAGCAGTTCTTC
V: TRBV15; size: once; length: 14; J: TRBJ1-3; D: .; CDR3: CATSRDRDGNTIYF; DNA: TGTGCCACCAGCAGAGATCGGGACGGGAACACCATATATTTT
V: TRBV27; size: once; length: 14; J: TRBJ1-2; D: .; CDR3: CASSIRADTYGYTF; DNA: TGTGCCAGCAGTATAAGAGCGGATACCTATGGCTACACCTTC
V: TRBV4-1; size: .; length: 14; J: TRBJ1-1; D: .; CDR3: CASSLGQMNTEAFF; DNA: TGCGCCAGCAGCCTCGGACAGATGAACACTGAAGCTTTCTTT
V: TRBV6-5; size: .; length: 12; J: TRBJ2-1; D: .; CDR3: CASSPRYNEQFF; DNA: TGTGCCAGCAGTCCTCGCTACAATGAGCAGTTCTTC
V: TRBV6-1; size: .; length: 11; J: TRBJ1-1; D: .; CDR3: CASSSITEAFF; DNA: TGTGCCAGCAGCTCGATCACTGAAGCTTTCTTT
V: TRBV5-1; size: .; length: 16; J: TRBJ2-1; D: TRBD2; CDR3: CASNSGRAETYNEQFF; DNA: TGCGCCAGTAATAGCGGGAGGGCCGAAACCTACAATGAGCAGTTCTTC
V: TRBV27; size: .; length: 14; J: TRBJ2-7; D: .; CDR3: CASSLVQGSYEQYF; DNA: TGTGCCAGCAGTTTAGTACAGGGCTCCTACGAGCAGTACTTC
V: TRBV27; size: .; length: 14; J: TRBJ2-2; D: .; CDR3: CASSRQGGSGELFF; DNA: TGTGCCAGCAGTCGACAGGGAGGGAGCGGGGAGCTGTTTTTT
V: TRBV6-1; size: .; length: 15; J: TRBJ1-3; D: TRBD1; CDR3: CASSGQGLAGNTIYF; DNA: TGTGCCAGCAGTGGACAGGGCTTAGCTGGAAACACCATATATTTT
V: TRBV7-2; size: few; length: 15; J: TRBJ2-3; D: TRBD2; CDR3: CASSLTSGSSDTQYF; DNA: TGTGCCAGCAGCCTGACTAGCGGGAGCTCAGATACGCAGTATTTT
V: TRBV18; size: .; length: 12; J: TRBJ2-3; D: .; CDR3: CASSPSTDTQYF; DNA: TGTGCCAGCTCACCTAGCACAGATACGCAGTATTTT
V: TRBV18; size: few; length: 14; J: TRBJ2-6; D: .; CDR3: CASSQGSGANVLTF; DNA: TGTGCCAGCTCACAGGGCTCTGGGGCCAACGTCCTGACTTTC
V: TRBV5-1; size: .; length: 15; J: TRBJ2-3; D: .; CDR3: CASSLTVVGTDTQYF; DNA: TGCGCCAGCAGCTTAACCGTAGTAGGCACAGATACGCAGTATTTT
V: TRBV30; size: .; length: 16; J: TRBJ2-5; D: TRBD2; CDR3: CAWSVGAGVTGKTQYF; DNA: TGTGCCTGGAGTGTCGGAGCGGGAGTAACGGGAAAGACCCAGTACTTC
V: TRBV6-1; size: .; length: 13; J: TRBJ1-1; D: .; CDR3: CASRDHLNTEAFF; DNA: TGTGCCAGCAGAGACCACCTGAACACTGAAGCTTTCTTT
V: TRBV5-1; size: .; length: 15; J: TRBJ2-4; D: TRBD1; CDR3: CASSLEGTAKNIQYF; DNA: TGCGCCAGCAGCTTGGAAGGGACAGCGAAAAACATTCAGTACTTC
V: TRBV2; size: once; length: 11; J: TRBJ2-7; D: .; CDR3: CASSVHGEQYF; DNA: TGTGCCAGCAGTGTACACGGAGAGCAGTACTTC
V: TRBV25-1; size: .; length: 15; J: TRBJ2-1; D: .; CDR3: CASRGLFRQGNEQFF; DNA: TGTGCCAGCAGGGGCCTTTTTCGTCAGGGCAATGAGCAGTTCTTC
V: TRBV28; size: .; length: 12; J: TRBJ1-2; D: .; CDR3: CASRLTGYGYTF; DNA: TGTGCCAGCAGGCTGACAGGCTATGGCTACACCTTC
V: TRBV29-1; size: once; length: 14; J: TRBJ2-7; D: TRBD2; CDR3: CSVEIWAGEGEQYF; DNA: TGCAGCGTTGAAATTTGGGCGGGAGAAGGAGAGCAGTACTTC
V: TRBV11-3; size: once; length: 14; J: TRBJ2-2; D: TRBD2; CDR3: CASRFGGDTGELFF; DNA: TGTGCCAGCAGATTCGGGGGGGACACCGGGGAGCTGTTTTTT
V: TRBV4-1; size: .; length: 18; J: TRBJ2-5; D: TRBD2; CDR3: CASSHQIARSGSLETQYF; DNA: TGCGCCAGCAGCCACCAAATCGCCAGGAGCGGGAGCTTAGAGACCCAGTACTTC
V: TRBV6-5; size: .; length: 13; J: TRBJ1-5; D: .; CDR3: CASRYYSNQPQHF; DNA: TGTGCCAGCAGATATTATAGCAATCAGCCCCAGCATTTT
V: TRBV27; size: .; length: 14; J: TRBJ1-1; D: .; CDR3: CASSLVGANTEAFF; DNA: TGTGCCAGCAGTTTAGTGGGGGCGAACACTGAAGCTTTCTTT
V: TRBV28; size: .; length: 14; J: TRBJ1-5; D: TRBD1; CDR3: CASNPGTVNQPQHF; DNA: TGTGCCAGCAACCCCGGGACAGTCAATCAGCCCCAGCATTTT
V: TRBV19; size: .; length: 14; J: TRBJ2-3; D: .; CDR3: CASSMAGGTDTQYF; DNA: TGTGCCAGTAGTATGGCGGGTGGCACAGATACGCAGTATTTT
V: TRBV6-5; size: .; length: 15; J: TRBJ1-4; D: TRBD1; CDR3: CASRLRSGGFEKLFF; DNA: TGTGCCAGCAGACTCAGGTCAGGGGGTTTCGAAAAACTGTTTTTT
V: TRBV30; size: .; length: 11; J: TRBJ2-7; D: .; CDR3: CAWSFGWEQYF; DNA: TGTGCCTGGAGTTTCGGGTGGGAGCAGTACTTC
V: TRBV11-3; size: .; length: 14; J: TRBJ2-1; D: .; CDR3: CASSFGRRDNEQFF; DNA: TGTGCCAGCAGCTTCGGGAGAAGAGACAATGAGCAGTTCTTC
V: TRBV28; size: .; length: 13; J: TRBJ2-1; D: .; CDR3: CASTRQGGNEQFF; DNA: TGTGCCAGCACCCGACAGGGAGGGAATGAGCAGTTCTTC
V: TRBV27; size: .; length: 19; J: TRBJ2-7; D: .; CDR3: CASSYIGKAQGYPPYEQYF; DNA: TGTGCCAGCAGTTATATCGGTAAGGCCCAGGGGTACCCTCCCTACGAGCAGTACTTC
V: TRBV7-2; size: once; length: 15; J: TRBJ2-1; D: TRBD2; CDR3: CASRSAGGSYNEQFF; DNA: TGTGCCAGCAGATCAGCGGGAGGTAGCTACAATGAGCAGTTCTTC
V: TRBV6-5; size: .; length: 13; J: TRBJ2-7; D: TRBD1; CDR3: CASSKSGTVEQYF; DNA: TGTGCCAGCAGTAAATCCGGGACAGTCGAGCAGTACTTC
V: TRBV4-1; size: once; length: 16; J: TRBJ2-7; D: .; CDR3: CASSQTGTQVPYEQYF; DNA: TGCGCCAGCAGCCAGACCGGTACACAGGTTCCCTACGAGCAGTACTTC
V: TRBV6-5; size: .; length: 15; J: TRBJ1-1; D: .; CDR3: CASSYLGVSNTEAFF; DNA: TGTGCCAGCAGTTACCTTGGGGTTTCGAACACTGAAGCTTTCTTT
V: TRBV5-1; size: few; length: 11; J: TRBJ1-1; D: .; CDR3: CASRGNTEAFF; DNA: TGCGCCAGCCGCGGGAACACTGAAGCTTTCTTT
V: TRBV6-1; size: once; length: 14; J: TRBJ1-5; D: TRBD1; CDR3: CASRGAGGSQPQHF; DNA: TGTGCCAGCCGAGGGGCAGGGGGCTCTCAGCCCCAGCATTTT
V: TRBV5-1; size: .; length: 14; J: TRBJ2-5; D: .; CDR3: CASSLGAGLKTQYF; DNA: TGCGCCAGCAGCTTGGGTGCGGGTTTGAAGACCCAGTACTTC